This TCR beta chain was recorded in a study of blood T cell repertoires in COVID-19. For the study at large: T cells, B-cell-depleted T cells, or PBMCs supplied cDNA or gDNA.

This clone was seen a single time. Trimming took off 7 bases at V and 3 bases at J, with 10 bases between the two ends. This CDR3 has 13 amino acids. Germline V gene lookup returns CDR1 SNHLY and CDR2 FYNNEI. Study processing details: The authors estimated nucleated cell counts from reference gene primer amplification. Repertoires were generated with immunoSEQ multiplex PCR, while TCRdb's copy carries only in-frame clones and drops some. Clonal size and the V and J genes are those of that table, whereas D and trimming came from the DNA. The table shows about 300,000 clones, with about nine tenths occurring only once. Recovery meant two consecutive negative NP/OP PCR tests, professional clearance, or resolved symptoms.

This receptor was identified in a man aged 25-45 years who had recovered from COVID-19. The chain carries TRBV2 and TRBJ1-5; the D is unclear. The sample consisted of PBMCs or T cells enriched from blood (not recorded which). This chain's CDR3 is CASTRGFNQPQHF. The CDR3 nucleotides read TGTGCCAGCACACGGGGTTTCAATCAGCCCCAGCATTTT.